The rows below give T cell receptor beta chains drawn from one sample of a study of blood T cell repertoires in COVID-19. Generated by immunoSEQ multiplex PCR, the TCRdb table keeps only in-frame clones and is missing some. The table lists some 100,000 clones, around 80% of them singletons. The sequenced sample was peripheral blood. The receptors shown here come from a man aged 50 to 59 with active or convalescent COVID-19. The CDR3 runs from the conserved cysteine through the conserved F or W. Fields, in order: clone size, V gene, J gene, D gene, CDR3 DNA, CDR3 protein. The D gene is left open where the match is weak. Clone size is given for some rows only: seen once, a few or many times, or a class if the clone is expanded.

.,TRBV29-1,TRBJ2-2,.,TGCAGCGTACAAAACACCGGGGAGCTGTTTTTT,CSVQNTGELFF
once,TRBV19,TRBJ1-5,TRBD1,TGTGCCAGCAGCCGGGACAGGGATAGCAATCAGCCCCAGCATTTT,CASSRDRDSNQPQHF
.,TRBV11-3,TRBJ1-1,.,TGTGCCAGCAGCCCAGCCAGGGAGAACACTGAAGCTTTCTTT,CASSPARENTEAFF
.,TRBV28,TRBJ1-4,TRBD1,TGTGCCAGCAGTTTCCGACAGGGGGCAGGGGAAAAACTGTTTTTT,CASSFRQGAGEKLFF
.,TRBV5-1,TRBJ1-2,TRBD1,TGCGCCAGCAGCTTACAGGGGGCCGGGGATGGCTACACCTTC,CASSLQGAGDGYTF
.,TRBV6-2/TRBV6-3,TRBJ2-6,.,TGTGCCAGCAGCCTGGGGACTTTTGCTGGGGCCAACGTCCTGACTTTC,CASSLGTFAGANVLTF
few,TRBV10-3,TRBJ1-1,TRBD1,TGTGCCATCGCTGACAGGGGGAACACTGAAGCTTTCTTT,CAIADRGNTEAFF
.,TRBV2,TRBJ2-5,.,TGTGCCAGCAGTGCAGGGTTCCAAGAGACCCAGTACTTC,CASSAGFQETQYF
.,TRBV10-1,TRBJ2-5,TRBD1,TGCGCCAGCAGTGATGGGACAGCGGCATTCCAAGAGACCCAGTACTTC,CASSDGTAAFQETQYF
.,TRBV28,TRBJ1-3,.,TGTGCCAGCAGCTCGGACCGCGGGGTTATCTCTGGAAACACCATATATTTT,CASSSDRGVISGNTIYF
.,TRBV10-2,TRBJ2-1,TRBD2,TGCGCCAGTTCCGGGGGGGGGCATGAGCAGTTCTTC,CASSGGGHEQFF
once,TRBV19,TRBJ1-2,.,TGTGCCAGTAGTATTACACACCTGGATGGCTACACCTTC,CASSITHLDGYTF
.,TRBV6-5,TRBJ2-2,.,TGTGCCAGCAGTTACGACTACACCGGGGAGCTGTTTTTT,CASSYDYTGELFF
.,TRBV7-9,TRBJ1-2,.,TGTGCCAGCAGCTCCTCAGGGATAGGCTACACCTTC,CASSSSGIGYTF
.,TRBV4-2,TRBJ2-3,TRBD2,TGTGCCAGCAGCCAGGCCGGGACTAGCGGGGGAGGCACAGATACGCAGTATTTT,CASSQAGTSGGGTDTQYF
.,TRBV5-4,TRBJ2-3,.,TGTGCCAGCAGCCTACTAGTAACTAGCACAGATACGCAGTATTTT,CASSLLVTSTDTQYF
.,TRBV7-2,TRBJ2-7,.,TGTGCCAGCAGCATCGGGGGAGGCTCCTACGAGCAGTACTTC,CASSIGGGSYEQYF
.,TRBV5-4,TRBJ1-2,.,TGTGCCAGCTCGGTTGGGGGGTCTGGTGGCTACACCTTC,CASSVGGSGGYTF
.,TRBV5-4,TRBJ2-1,TRBD2,TGTGCCAGCAGTCGTAGCGGGGGCCTGAGCTCCTACAATGAGCAGTTCTTC,CASSRSGGLSSYNEQFF
.,TRBV29-1,TRBJ1-1,.,TGCAGCGTTGGGAAGGGGCGCGGCACTGAAGCTTTCTTT,CSVGKGRGTEAFF
.,TRBV7-8,TRBJ1-5,TRBD1,TGTGCCAGCAGACAGGACAGGGGGAGACATCAGCCCCAGCATTTT,CASRQDRGRHQPQHF
.,TRBV4-1,TRBJ2-7,TRBD1,TGCGCCAGCAGCCTACAGGGGACCACCTACGAGCAGTACTTC,CASSLQGTTYEQYF
.,TRBV27,TRBJ1-6,.,TGTGCCAGCAGTTTGTATCCCGGGAGTAATTCACCCCTCCACTTT,CASSLYPGSNSPLHF
.,TRBV7-2,TRBJ1-1,TRBD1,TGTGCCAGCAGCTCGCGGACAGGAATGAACACTGAAGCTTTCTTT,CASSSRTGMNTEAFF
.,TRBV24-1,TRBJ1-2,.,TGTGCCACCAGTGATCAGGGGACAAACTATGGCTACACCTTC,CATSDQGTNYGYTF
.,TRBV7-7,TRBJ1-1,.,TGTGCCAGCAGCCCCGTGGAGATTCAAATGAACACTGAAGCTTTCTTT,CASSPVEIQMNTEAFF
.,TRBV10-3,TRBJ1-3,.,TGTGCCATCAGTACAGGGAGTGGAAACACCATATATTTT,CAISTGSGNTIYF
.,TRBV7-2,TRBJ1-5,.,TGTGCCAGCAGCCTCCTGGGGGGAAATCAGCCCCAGCATTTT,CASSLLGGNQPQHF
.,TRBV6-2/TRBV6-3,TRBJ1-1,TRBD1,TGTGCCAGCAGTTACGGTCCAGGGGGTCCGAACACTGAAGCTTTCTTT,CASSYGPGGPNTEAFF
.,TRBV2,TRBJ1-2,TRBD1,TGTGCCAGCAGTGAACAGGGGGCTTTGGGTGGCTACACCTTC,CASSEQGALGGYTF
.,TRBV5-1,TRBJ2-3,.,TGCGCCAGCAGCGCGCAAGGCACAGATACGCAGTATTTT,CASSAQGTDTQYF
.,TRBV6-5,TRBJ2-5,TRBD1,TGTGCCAGCGCGGGACAGGGGGTTTTGGGAGAGACCCAGTACTTC,CASAGQGVLGETQYF
.,TRBV3-1/TRBV3-2,TRBJ2-1,.,TGTGCCAGCAGCCAAGCACGGCACGATGGACAGCCCCACAATGAGCAGTTCTTC,CASSQARHDGQPHNEQFF
once,TRBV21-1,TRBJ2-1,.,TGTGCCAGCAGCTACTACAGGGCAGCATACAATGAGCAGTTCTTC,CASSYYRAAYNEQFF
once,TRBV12-3/TRBV12-4,TRBJ1-2,.,TGTGCCAGCAGGTCAGACAAGAACTATGGCTACACCTTC,CASRSDKNYGYTF
.,TRBV25-1,TRBJ1-2,TRBD1,TGTGCCAGCTCCTTAGACAGGGACTATGGCTACACCTTC,CASSLDRDYGYTF
.,TRBV5-1,TRBJ2-3,TRBD2,TGCGCCAGCAGCTTGGTTAGCGGGGGGGAAGATACGCAGTATTTT,CASSLVSGGEDTQYF
many,TRBV2,TRBJ2-2,.,TGTGCCAGCAGGGGGATCCGTGGGCTAGCGGGGACAGGCACCGGGGAGCTGTTTTTT,CASRGIRGLAGTGTGELFF
.,TRBV19,TRBJ2-3,.,TGTGCCAGTAGTATTCTGCGTGACCCAGGCCAAGATACGCAGTATTTT,CASSILRDPGQDTQYF